This T cell receptor beta chain was profiled in a study of CDR3 diversity in severe acne (dated by TCRdb to between 2018 and 2020). The protocol used for the library was PCR. The data were produced on an Illumina HiSeq 2000. The public reads were run again by TCRdb, first through fastp at Q25 and then through MiXCR, and only productive beta chains were kept. A single entry per CDR3 protein holds the most common genes and DNA from its merged rows. Here the sample has approximately 80,000 distinct CDR3 sequences; under 65% occur a single time. Around 15% of the sample belongs to the ten largest clones. Of note for this clonotype: Its antigen remains undetermined. The input lacks base qualities; no much larger clone sits a single base away.

There are 17 amino acids in the CDR3, from cysteine to phenylalanine inclusive. Just CDR3 DNA is preserved here, 51 bases in frame from base 1. The trim is 4 bases for V and 4 bases for J, with a gap of 20 bases between the germline ends. From the germline V gene, CDR1 is SGHDN and CDR2 is FVKESK. The sample comprised blood. The sequence is built from TRBV14 and TRBJ2-1; the D gene assignment is ambiguous. The receptor comes from a male donor in good health, without acne. CDR3 region: CASSLGVASFNYNEQFF. The sequenced DNA is TGTGCCAGCAGCCTCGGAGTAGCCAGTTTTAATTACAATGAGCAGTTCTTC.